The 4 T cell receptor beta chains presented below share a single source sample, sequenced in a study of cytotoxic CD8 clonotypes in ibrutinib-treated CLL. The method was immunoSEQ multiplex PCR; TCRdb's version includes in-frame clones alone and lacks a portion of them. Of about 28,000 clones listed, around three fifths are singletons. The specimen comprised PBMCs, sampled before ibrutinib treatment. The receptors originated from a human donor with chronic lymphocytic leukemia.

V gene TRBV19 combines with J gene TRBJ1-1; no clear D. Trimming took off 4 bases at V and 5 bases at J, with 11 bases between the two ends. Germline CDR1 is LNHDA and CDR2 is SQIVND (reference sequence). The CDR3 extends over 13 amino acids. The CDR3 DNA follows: TGTGCCAGTAGTAGAGGGAGGCTTACTGAAGCTTTCTTT. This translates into CASSRGRLTEAFF.

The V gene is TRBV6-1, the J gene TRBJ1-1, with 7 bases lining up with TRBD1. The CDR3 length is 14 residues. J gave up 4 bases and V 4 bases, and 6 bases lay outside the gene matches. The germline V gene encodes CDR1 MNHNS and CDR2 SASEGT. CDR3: CASSGQGESTEAFF. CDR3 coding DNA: TGTGCCAGCAGTGGACAGGGAGAGAGCACTGAAGCTTTCTTT.

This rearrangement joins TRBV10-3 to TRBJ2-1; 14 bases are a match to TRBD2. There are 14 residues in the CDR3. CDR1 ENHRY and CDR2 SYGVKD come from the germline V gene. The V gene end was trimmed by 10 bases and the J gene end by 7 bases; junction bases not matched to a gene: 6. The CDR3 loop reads CATYGTSGRNEQFF. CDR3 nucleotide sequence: TGTGCCACCTACGGGACTAGCGGGAGAAATGAGCAGTTCTTC.

The CDR3 here is CSVVTRTGFHEQYF. CDR3 sequence (DNA): TGCAGCGTTGTTACCCGGACAGGGTTCCACGAGCAGTACTTC. This chain links TRBV29-1 with TRBJ2-7; TRBD1 matches at 8 bases. The CDR3 runs 14 residues. V shed 4 bases, J shed 5 bases, and the junction held 10 bases outside the gene matches. Germline V lookup: CDR1 SQVTM, CDR2 ANQGSEA.